This T cell receptor (beta chain) was sequenced during a study of OX40 agonist ivuxolimab in advanced cancers. As regards this clone: What it recognizes is unknown.

Profiled with immunoSEQ multiplex PCR; TCRdb holds only in-frame clones, not every one. The sample shows around 90,000 clones, around 89% of them seen only once. Findings and caveats of the study: With doses of 0.1 to 3.0 mg/kg, CD4+ and CD8+ blood T cells had undergone clonal expansion by week 6.

V lost 2 bases and J 5 bases, leaving 11 bases between the germline ends. Germline V gives CDR1 SGHRS, CDR2 YFSETQ. The CDR3 is made up of 13 amino acids. The receptor was isolated from an adult with an advanced solid tumor such as melanoma, head and neck, liver or kidney cancer. The V and J genes are TRBV5-1 and TRBJ2-7; D not certain. Sequences were derived from CD4+ or CD8+ T cells sorted from blood, sampled in a trial of the OX40 agonist ivuxolimab. The CDR3 DNA follows: TGCGCCAGCAGCTTTAGGTACGGCGACGAGCAGTACTTC. Protein sequence: CASSFRYGDEQYF.